This TCR beta chain was recovered during a study of OX40 agonist ivuxolimab in advanced cancers. For context, the study as a whole: Ivuxolimab was a fully human IgG2 agonistic monoclonal antibody targeting the costimulatory receptor OX40 (CD134). Intravenous ivuxolimab was administered to patients every 2 weeks at six dose levels: 0.01, 0.1, 0.3, 1.5, 3 and 10 mg/kg. Partial responses occurred in three dose-escalation patients, of whom one had hepatocellular carcinoma and two had cutaneous melanoma. The paper covers the monotherapy dose-escalation part of the phase I ivuxolimab trial, which included N ≈ 50 patients. Patients were allowed to have had prior anti-PD-1, anti-PD-L1 or anti-CTLA-4 therapy, and approximately 40% of the dose-escalation patients had previously received checkpoint inhibitors. The purpose of peripheral TCRbeta sequencing was to test whether ivuxolimab changed TCR sequence diversity and led to clonal T-cell expansion. Of the 52 patients in dose escalation, approximately 20 had hepatocellular carcinoma, some 15 had melanoma, 9 had renal cell carcinoma and 9 had head and neck cancer. In the dose-escalation cohort, around 80% of patients were male, and the mean age was 60 years with a range of roughly 23 to 79. What the study reported, not specific to this receptor: Antigen specificity was not determined for the clonally expanded peripheral T cells. Low levels of normalized T-cell clonal expansion were also seen in some patients who did not respond. After ivuxolimab, expanded clones were on average more numerous among CD8+ T cells than among CD4+ T cells. At doses from 0.1 to 3.0 mg/kg, clonal expansion was seen in both CD4+ and CD8+ blood T cells between baseline and week 6. In the 0.1-3.0 mg/kg groups, partial responders were among the patients with the lowest normalized peripheral clonal expansion, particularly in CD8+ T cells.

V loses 5 bases at its end and J loses 3 bases; junction bases beyond the gene matches: 14. CDR1 is given as MNHEY and CDR2 as SMNVEV, both from the germline V gene (reference sequence). The CDR3 starts with the cysteine, ends with the phenylalanine, and has 17 residues. The only DNA kept is the CDR3, 51 bases in frame from the first base. To sequence the TCRbeta CDR3 region, genomic DNA was isolated from the sorted cells. The immunoSEQ Assay was used for sequencing of TCRbeta CDR3 regions. As stored in TCRdb, this immuneACCESS dataset retains in-frame rearrangements with V and J assigned. A fraction of the clones does not appear; measured against another copy, unresolved V genes explain less than half of the discrepancy, and the remainder lacks a known reason. For this sample the table gives 50,000 to 70,000 clones, of which about 93% were detected only once. The ten top clones hold about 20% of the sample.

Notes on this clone: Its antigen has not been determined. Per-nucleotide qualities are absent, and no much larger clonotype sits a single base away.

The trial excluded patients who had a history of autoimmune disease or who were on systemic immunosuppression. Peripheral blood for TCR sequencing was collected from all dose cohorts at baseline, on cycle 4 day 1, and on cycle 7 day 1. The samples were drawn from a first-in-human, open-label, multicenter phase I dose-escalation trial of ivuxolimab. Adults with locally advanced or metastatic melanoma, renal cell, hepatocellular, or head and neck squamous cell carcinoma were enrolled in the trial. Before TCR sequencing, CD4+ T cells and CD8+ T cells were sorted from peripheral blood as separate populations.

The receptor chain draws on TRBV27 and TRBJ2-7; TRBD2 fits 9 bases in the junction. The sample consisted of CD4+ or CD8+ T cells sorted from blood, taken in a trial of the OX40 agonist ivuxolimab. This clonotype was sampled from an adult with an advanced solid tumor such as melanoma, head and neck, liver or kidney cancer. The nucleotide sequence reads TGTGCCAGCAGTCCCCCCCGGAGGGTAGCGGGAGACTACGAGCAGTACTTC. Its translation is CASSPPRRVAGDYEQYF.